Shown below are 10 T cell receptor beta chains from a single sample sequenced in a study of T cells in Graves' hyperthyroidism and ophthalmopathy. Amplified regions were TCR beta CDR3 sequences from RNA transcripts. HTBI primers were the set used in a first-round RT-PCR of the TCR CDR3. One entry per CDR3 protein results from TCRdb running MiXCR on the multiplex PCR reads. The data contain hundreds of thousands of distinct CDR3 sequences, less than 25% of them singletons. The sequenced material came from blood. The receptor set was obtained from a man under 40 with Graves' ophthalmopathy.

Ten or more counts support this clonotype. The CDR3 spells CASSYSTGLGYEQYF. The CDR3 nucleotides are TGTGCCAGCAGTTACTCGACTGGGTTAGGCTACGAGCAGTACTTC. The genes are TRBV6-5 and TRBJ2-7; the D is unclear. With 0 bases removed from V and 3 bases from J, the gap between germline ends came to 12 bases. CDR1 and CDR2 from the germline V gene are MNHEY and SVGAGI. The CDR3 length is 15 residues.

This chain connects TRBV4-2 to TRBJ2-7, with D maybe TRBD2 (8 bases). Germline CDR1 is LGHNA and CDR2 is YNFKEQ. V dropped 1 base and J dropped 3 bases, with 25 bases sitting between them. The length of the CDR3 is 19 residues. DNA for the CDR3: TGTGCCAGCAGCCAAGTAGGACAGGAGTTGACTAGCGTAGTCTACGAGCAGTACTTC. Translation gives CASSQVGQELTSVVYEQYF.

A few counts support this clonotype. The chain employs TRBV11-3 and TRBJ2-2; D is unclear. There are 14 residues in the CDR3. The germline V gene has CDR1 SGHNT and CDR2 YENEEA. V gave up 1 base and J gave up 6 bases, with 9 bases separating them. CDR3 amino acids: CASSLAASAGELFF. The DNA for the CDR3 is TGTGCCAGCAGCTTAGCTGCCTCAGCCGGGGAGCTGTTTTTT.

The genes are TRBV9 and TRBJ1-2; 9 nucleotides agree with TRBD1. The germline V gene has CDR1 SGDLS and CDR2 YYNGEE. V shed 4 bases and J 8 bases; nucleotides not matched to a gene: 9. The CDR3 is made up of 14 amino acids. The DNA for the CDR3 is TGTGCCAGCAGCCAGTATGGACAGGGGCGAGGCTACACCTTC. As protein: CASSQYGQGRGYTF. Full variable domain (remainder filled in from reference TRBV9 and TRBJ1-2): DSGVTQTPKHLITATGQRVTLRCSPRSGDLSVYWYQQSLDQGLQFLIQYYNGEERAKGNILERFSAQQFPDLHSELNLSSLELGDSALYFCASSQYGQGRGYTFGSGTRLTVV.

This clonotype was seen at least ten times. The rearrangement links TRBV11-2 to TRBJ2-2; D might be TRBD1 or TRBD2, each matching 6 bases. In germline, CDR1 is SGHAT, CDR2 FQNNGV. The CDR3 has 17 amino acids. V was cut by 5 bases and J by 1 base, with 17 bases left in between. The DNA of the CDR3 is TGTGCCAGCAGCCCCCAGTTCGGGGGCGGGAACACCGGGGAGCTGTTTTTT. It encodes CASSPQFGGGNTGELFF.

This clonotype has a handful of counts. J is TRBJ2-7 and V is TRBV6-1; D remains unclear. Germline assignment: CDR1 MNHNS and CDR2 SASEGT. The V end lost 7 bases, the J end lost 3 bases, and 13 bases lay between the germline ends. CDR3 length equals 13 residues. DNA of the CDR3: TGTGCCAGCAAACCGACACTAATCTACGAGCAGTACTTC. This codes for CASKPTLIYEQYF.

The rearrangement joins TRBV9 to TRBJ1-1; a weak D match, TRBD1 (6 bases). The CDR3 runs 14 residues. Trimming took 4 bases from V and 4 from J, leaving 14 bases between them. The germline V gene has CDR1 SGDLS and CDR2 YYNGEE. The CDR3, as DNA: TGTGCCAGCAGCATAATACAGGGAGGCACTGAAGCTTTCTTT. As protein: CASSIIQGGTEAFF.

This clonotype was seen a handful of times. J is TRBJ2-4 and V is TRBV6-1; 7 bases map to TRBD1. The trim removed 2 bases at V and 3 bases at J, leaving 4 bases unmatched. This CDR3 is 15 amino acids long. The V gene's germline CDR1 is MNHNS and CDR2 SASEGT. CDR3 loop: CASSEFRTGKNIQYF. CDR3 DNA: TGTGCCAGCAGTGAATTTAGGACAGGCAAAAACATTCAGTACTTC.

This clonotype was detected ten times or more. The chain carries TRBV4-2 and TRBJ2-7; D might be TRBD1 (6 bases). This CDR3 is built from 15 residues. V was cut by 5 bases and J by 1 base, with 15 bases left in between. The germline V gene has CDR1 LGHNA and CDR2 YNFKEQ. The CDR3 is CASSTFRDISYEQYF. CDR3 bases: TGTGCCAGCAGCACATTCCGGGACATTTCCTACGAGCAGTACTTC.

This clonotype was counted ten times or more. This chain links TRBV20-1 with TRBJ1-2; 9 nucleotides line up with TRBD1. This CDR3 has 13 residues. The ends lost 6 bases at V and 7 bases at J; junction bases unmatched: 9. Per germline, CDR1 DFQATT and CDR2 SNEGSKA (reference sequence). The CDR3 nucleotides read TGCAGTGCCCCCCGGGACAGGGCTCGTGGCTACACCTTC. Amino acid sequence: CSAPRDRARGYTF.